The following is a TCR beta chain sequence with its context. The data were obtained in a study of blood T cell repertoires in COVID-19. Turning to the study itself: Samples came from the United States, Italy and Spain, spanning acute and convalescent COVID-19. T cells, B-cell-depleted T cells, or PBMCs supplied cDNA or gDNA.

Measured with immunoSEQ multiplex PCR; TCRdb has only the in-frame clones, and not every one. The sample records over 300,000 clones, over 70% being singletons. The TCR sequence derives from a woman aged 45-60 years with acute or convalescent COVID-19. What was sequenced was peripheral blood.

The CDR3 DNA is TGTGCCAGTAGCGACAGGAACACTGAAGCTTTCTTT. Translation: CASSDRNTEAFF. The chain has TRBV19 and TRBJ1-1; TRBD1 is a possible D gene (5 bases). The CDR3 is 12 residues long. V was clipped by 6 bases and J by 1 base, with 6 bases between them. The V gene's germline CDR1 is LNHDA and CDR2 SQIVND (reference sequence).